This TCR beta chain was found in a study of PD-L1 blockade in urothelial cancer. J was trimmed by 5 bases and V by 6 bases; bases with no gene match: 5. Germline V CDR1 and CDR2: MNHEY, SMNVEV (reference sequence). The CDR3 sequence is 13 residues long. Repertoires were generated with immunoSEQ multiplex PCR, while TCRdb's copy carries only in-frame clones and drops some. Counted here are tens of thousands of clones, 86% occurring once; the ten biggest clones make up 30% to 40%. The sample was PBMCs, taken around atezolizumab (anti-PD-L1) treatment. The sequence came from a man aged 55 to 69 with urothelial cancer. The chain combines TRBV27 with TRBJ2-5; TRBD2 matches at 8 bases. In DNA form, the CDR3 reads TGTGCCAGCAGAACTAGCGGTGTTGAGACCCAGTACTTC. This sequence encodes CASRTSGVETQYF.